The rows below give T cell receptor beta chains drawn from one sample of a study of PD-L1 blockade in urothelial cancer. Assay used: immunoSEQ multiplex PCR; TCRdb lists only in-frame clones, some missing. In the table there are 48,000 or so clones, 65% to 85% of which are singletons. The material sequenced was PBMCs, taken around atezolizumab (anti-PD-L1) treatment. These receptors were obtained from a man between 65 and 85 years old with urothelial cancer. CDR3s include the opening cysteine and the closing phenylalanine or tryptophan.

V gene	J gene	CDR3 length	CDR3 protein
TRBV2	TRBJ2-3	15	CASRGETSSTDTQYF
TRBV7-9	TRBJ1-1	15	CASSPGGQGGAEAFF
TRBV5-1	TRBJ1-3	15	CASSLDGSSGNTIYF
TRBV2	TRBJ2-2	14	CASSARGRTGELFF
TRBV7-6	TRBJ2-1	11	CASGSTNEQFF
TRBV11-3	TRBJ1-1	14	CASSLDRGGTEAFF
TRBV6-5	TRBJ2-3	16	CASSYSTSGAPTGQYF
TRBV4-1	TRBJ1-4	14	CASSAQGTNEKLFF
TRBV30	TRBJ1-2	12	CAWSPSWGGYTF
TRBV5-1	TRBJ1-4	14	CASSPGDANEKLFF
TRBV7-7	TRBJ2-7	18	CASSLGSPPGGDSYEQYF
TRBV9	TRBJ1-5	16	CASSAEDGQVNQPQHF
TRBV14	TRBJ1-2	14	CASSQGAANYGYTF
TRBV18	TRBJ2-2	12	CASSTGTGELFF
TRBV14	TRBJ2-1	14	CASSQVQGYGEQFF
TRBV11-2	TRBJ2-1	11	CASSYGREAFF
TRBV29-1	TRBJ2-5	14	CSVKETGAQETQYF